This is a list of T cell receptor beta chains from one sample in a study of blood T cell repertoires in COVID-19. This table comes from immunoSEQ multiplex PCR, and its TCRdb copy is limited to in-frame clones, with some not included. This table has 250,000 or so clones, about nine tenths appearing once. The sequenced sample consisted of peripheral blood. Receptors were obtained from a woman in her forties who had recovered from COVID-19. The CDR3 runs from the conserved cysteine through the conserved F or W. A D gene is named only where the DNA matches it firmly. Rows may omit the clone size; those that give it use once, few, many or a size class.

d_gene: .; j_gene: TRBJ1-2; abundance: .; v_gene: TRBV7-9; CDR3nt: TGTGCCAGCAGCTTAGGAGCCCGAGGGGGGGCGAACTATGGCTACACCTTC; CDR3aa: CASSLGARGGANYGYTF
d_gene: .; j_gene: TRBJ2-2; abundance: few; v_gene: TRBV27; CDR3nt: TGTGCCAGCAGTTTTATCGGGGAGACCGGGGAGCTGTTTTTT; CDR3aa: CASSFIGETGELFF
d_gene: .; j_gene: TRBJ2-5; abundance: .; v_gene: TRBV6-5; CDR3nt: TGTGCCAGCCAACCACGACGGGGTAGACAAGAGACCCAGTACTTC; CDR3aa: CASQPRRGRQETQYF
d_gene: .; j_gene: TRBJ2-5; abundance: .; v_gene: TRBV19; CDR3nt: TGTGCCAGTAGCCCATGGTTGCAGGGTCAGGAGACCCAGTACTTC; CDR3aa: CASSPWLQGQETQYF
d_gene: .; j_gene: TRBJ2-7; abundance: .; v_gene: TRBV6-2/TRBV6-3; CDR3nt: TGTGCCAGCAGTTCCGGGACACAAGCCTACGAGCAGTACTTC; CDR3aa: CASSSGTQAYEQYF
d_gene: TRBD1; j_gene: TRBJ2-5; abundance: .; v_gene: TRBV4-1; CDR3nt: TGCGCCAGCAGCCAAGCTCCCGACAGGGACGGAGGGACCCAGTACTTC; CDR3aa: CASSQAPDRDGGTQYF
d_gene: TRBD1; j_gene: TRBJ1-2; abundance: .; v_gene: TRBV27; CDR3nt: TGTGCCAGCAGTACACGCCACGGGCCCACAGGGGCCTATGGCTACACCTTC; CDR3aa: CASSTRHGPTGAYGYTF
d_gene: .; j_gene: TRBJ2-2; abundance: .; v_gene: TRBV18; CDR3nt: TGTGCCAGCTCACGCTCCCAGGGAACCGGGGAGCTGTTTTTT; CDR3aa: CASSRSQGTGELFF
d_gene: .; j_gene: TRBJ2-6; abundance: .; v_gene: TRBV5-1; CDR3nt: TGCGCCAGCAGCTTCGTCGGGGGAACAGGGGCCAACGTCCTGACTTTC; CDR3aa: CASSFVGGTGANVLTF
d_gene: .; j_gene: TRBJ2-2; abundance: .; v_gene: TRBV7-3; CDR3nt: TGTGCCAGCAGCCGCGGGGGCGTGTCAGGCGCGAACACCGGGGAGCTGTTTTTT; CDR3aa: CASSRGGVSGANTGELFF
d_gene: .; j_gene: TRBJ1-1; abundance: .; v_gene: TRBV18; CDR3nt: TGTGCCAGCTCACCCCCCACCAAGCCTGAAGCTTTCTTT; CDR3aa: CASSPPTKPEAFF